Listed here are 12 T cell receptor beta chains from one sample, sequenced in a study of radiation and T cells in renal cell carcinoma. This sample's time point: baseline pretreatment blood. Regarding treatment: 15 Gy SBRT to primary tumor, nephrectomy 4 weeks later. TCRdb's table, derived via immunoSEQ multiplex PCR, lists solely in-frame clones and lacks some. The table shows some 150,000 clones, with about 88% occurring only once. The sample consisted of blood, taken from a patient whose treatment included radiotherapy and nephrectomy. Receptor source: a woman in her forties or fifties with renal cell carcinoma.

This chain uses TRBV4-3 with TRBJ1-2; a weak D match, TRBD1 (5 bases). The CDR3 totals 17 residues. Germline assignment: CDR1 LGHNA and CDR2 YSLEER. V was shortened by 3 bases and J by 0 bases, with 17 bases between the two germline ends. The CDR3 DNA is TGCGCCAGCAGCCACCTACCGGGGCAGTTACCTAACTATGGCTACACCTTC. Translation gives CASSHLPGQLPNYGYTF.

The CDR3 spells CASILGTVNTEAFF. The CDR3 DNA reads as TGTGCCAGCATACTCGGGACTGTGAACACTGAAGCTTTCTTT. The J gene is TRBJ1-1, the V gene TRBV6-1; D might be TRBD1 (5 bases). Germline CDR1 MNHNS, CDR2 SASEGT. Trimming left V 7 bases short and J 0 bases short, with 12 bases between. The CDR3 runs 14 residues.

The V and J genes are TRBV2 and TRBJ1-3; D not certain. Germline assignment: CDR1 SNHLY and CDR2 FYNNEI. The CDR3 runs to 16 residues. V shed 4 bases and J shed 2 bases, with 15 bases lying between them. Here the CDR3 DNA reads TGTGCCAGCAGTGTATCTTATCTCCTTACTGGAAACACCATATATTTT. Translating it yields CASSVSYLLTGNTIYF.

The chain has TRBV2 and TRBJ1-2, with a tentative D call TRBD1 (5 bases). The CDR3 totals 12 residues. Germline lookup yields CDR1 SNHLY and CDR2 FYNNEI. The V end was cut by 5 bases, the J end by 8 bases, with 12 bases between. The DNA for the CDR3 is TGTGCCAGCAGTCCCCTGGCAGGGGGCTACACCTTC. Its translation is CASSPLAGGYTF.

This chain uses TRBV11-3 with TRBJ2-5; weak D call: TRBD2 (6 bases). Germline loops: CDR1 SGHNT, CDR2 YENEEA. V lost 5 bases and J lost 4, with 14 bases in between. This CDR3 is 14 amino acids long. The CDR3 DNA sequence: TGTGCCAGCAGCCCATCTAGCGCCGGAGAGACCCAGTACTTC. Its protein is CASSPSSAGETQYF.

The CDR3 coding sequence is TGCGCCAGCAGCTTGGCCTTTCAACCTAGGTATGGCTACACCTTC. This encodes CASSLAFQPRYGYTF. V is TRBV5-1 and J is TRBJ1-2; D gene ambiguous. Per germline, CDR1 SGHRS and CDR2 YFSETQ. The CDR3 spans 15 residues. Trimming took off 0 bases at V and 5 bases at J, with 14 bases between the two ends.

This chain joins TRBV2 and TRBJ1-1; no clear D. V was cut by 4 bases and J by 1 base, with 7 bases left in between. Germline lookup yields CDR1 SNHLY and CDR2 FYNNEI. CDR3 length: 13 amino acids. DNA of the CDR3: TGTGCCAGCAGTGGGGCGAGGAACACTGAAGCTTTCTTT. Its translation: CASSGARNTEAFF. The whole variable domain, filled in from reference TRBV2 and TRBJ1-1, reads EPEVTQTPSHQVTQMGQEVILRCVPISNHLYFYWYRQILGQKVEFLVSFYNNEISEKSEIFDDQFSVERPDGSNFTLKIRSTKLEDSAMYFCASSGARNTEAFFGQGTRLTVV.

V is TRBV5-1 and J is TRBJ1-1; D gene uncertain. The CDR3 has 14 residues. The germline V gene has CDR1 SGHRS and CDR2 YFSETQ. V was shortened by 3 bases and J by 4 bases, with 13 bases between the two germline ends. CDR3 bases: TGCGCCAGCAGCTCACTTAGGGAGAGCACTGAAGCTTTCTTT. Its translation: CASSSLRESTEAFF.

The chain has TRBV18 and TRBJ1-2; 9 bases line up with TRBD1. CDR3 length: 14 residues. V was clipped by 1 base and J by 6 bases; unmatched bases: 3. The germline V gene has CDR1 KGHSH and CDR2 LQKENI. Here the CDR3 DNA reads TGTGCCAGCTCACCACTAGGACAGGGGAATGGCTACACCTTC. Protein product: CASSPLGQGNGYTF.

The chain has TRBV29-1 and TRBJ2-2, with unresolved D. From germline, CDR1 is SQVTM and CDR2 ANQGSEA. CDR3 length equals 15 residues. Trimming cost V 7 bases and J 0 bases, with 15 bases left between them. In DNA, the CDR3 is TGCAGCGCCCTTACACGGATCTCGAACACCGGGGAGCTGTTTTTT. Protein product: CSALTRISNTGELFF.

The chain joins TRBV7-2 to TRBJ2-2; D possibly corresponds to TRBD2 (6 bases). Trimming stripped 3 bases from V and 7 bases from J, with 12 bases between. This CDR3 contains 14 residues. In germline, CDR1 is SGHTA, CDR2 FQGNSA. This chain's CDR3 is CASSFGGSGGELFF. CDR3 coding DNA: TGTGCCAGCAGCTTTGGAGGGAGCGGCGGGGAGCTGTTTTTT.

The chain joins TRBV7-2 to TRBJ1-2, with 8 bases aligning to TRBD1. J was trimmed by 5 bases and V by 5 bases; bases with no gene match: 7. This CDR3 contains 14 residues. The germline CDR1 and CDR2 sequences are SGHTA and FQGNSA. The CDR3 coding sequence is TGTGCCAGCAGCGGACAAACAGGGGGGTATGGCTACACCTTC. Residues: CASSGQTGGYGYTF.